The 32 T cell receptor beta chains below come from one sample, sequenced in a study of beta chain features in type 1 diabetes. Of the isolated RNA, all was reverse transcribed, and so the sequenced material was expressed TCRB transcripts. Sequencing was performed with immunoSEQ multiplex PCR; in TCRdb, only in-frame clones are kept and a portion is missing. The sample has 300,000 to 350,000 clones; roughly 8% are singletons. Source material: central memory CD4+ T cells from blood. The receptors here all came from a woman under 30 in good health.

This clone was seen only a few times. The gene calls are TRBV18 and TRBJ2-4; 7 bases are shared with TRBD2. The trim removed 3 bases at V and 3 bases at J, leaving 5 bases unmatched. The germline V gene has CDR1 KGHSH and CDR2 LQKENI. The CDR3 is made up of 15 amino acids. The CDR3 DNA reads as TGTGCCAGCTCACCTGGACTAGACGGCAAAAACATTCAGTACTTC. Translating it yields CASSPGLDGKNIQYF.

This clone was counted a few times. The V gene is TRBV6-5, the J gene TRBJ2-3, with TRBD2 matching over 8 bases. The CDR3 has 15 amino acids. V lost 2 bases and J lost 4; bases outside the gene matches: 5. Per the germline V gene, CDR1 is MNHEY and CDR2 is SVGAGI. CDR3 nucleotide sequence: TGTGCCAGCAGTTACAGAGGGACTAGTCCAGATACGCAGTATTTT. Translation gives CASSYRGTSPDTQYF.

This clone came up a few times. The V call is TRBV7-6, the J call TRBJ2-2; 11 nucleotides align to TRBD1. Losses at the gene ends were 5 bases for V and 6 bases for J; bases not matched to a gene: 8. CDR1 is SGHVS, CDR2 FNYEAQ, per germline. This CDR3 is built from 16 residues. This chain's CDR3 is CASSPRTGGLAGELFF. The DNA of the CDR3 is TGTGCCAGCAGCCCCAGGACAGGGGGCTTGGCCGGGGAGCTGTTTTTT. The complete variable domain, with remaining parts taken from reference TRBV7-6 and TRBJ2-2, reads GAGVSQSPRYKVTKRGQDVALRCDPISGHVSLYWYRQALGQGPEFLTYFNYEAQQDKSGLPNDRFSAERPEGSISTLTIQRTEQRDSAMYRCASSPRTGGLAGELFFGEGSRLTVL.

This clone showed up just a few times. The chain carries TRBV4-1 and TRBJ2-5; TRBD2 matches at 8 bases. The germline CDR1 and CDR2 sequences are MGHRA and YSYEKL. V was clipped by 4 bases and J by 4 bases; unmatched bases: 8. The CDR3 runs 15 residues. In nucleotides, the CDR3 is TGCGCCAGCAGCCGGGGCCGGGGGGGAGTAGAGACCCAGTACTTC. It is translated as CASSRGRGGVETQYF.

This clone appeared many times. The chain is built from TRBV7-9 and TRBJ2-1; either TRBD1 or TRBD2 may fit D (5 bases each). This CDR3 has 16 amino acids. V was clipped by 5 bases and J by 10 bases, with 24 bases between them. Germline CDR1 reads SEHNR; CDR2 reads FQNEAQ (reference sequence). DNA for the CDR3: TGTGCCAGCAGCACCGCAGAGGGCCAGGGACCTTGGGAGCAGTTCTTC. This gives the protein CASSTAEGQGPWEQFF.

This clone was counted a few times. The chain couples TRBV15 to TRBJ2-5; D remains unclear. This CDR3 is built from 13 residues. V dropped 0 bases and J dropped 5 bases, with 7 bases sitting between them. Germline loops: CDR1 LNHNV, CDR2 YYDKDF (reference sequence). The CDR3 DNA sequence: TGTGCCACCAGCAGAGATATTCCGGAGACCCAGTACTTC. Translation: CATSRDIPETQYF.

This chain joins TRBV27 and TRBJ2-1; D gene unclear. The V gene's germline CDR1 is MNHEY and CDR2 SMNVEV (reference sequence). The CDR3 extends over 12 amino acids. The V end was cut by 2 bases, the J end by 9 bases, with 8 bases between. DNA for the CDR3: TGTGCCAGCAGTTTAAATGGGGTTGAGCAGTTCTTC. The encoded protein is CASSLNGVEQFF.

This clone has just a few counts. Other nucleotide sequences in the sample specify the same CDR3. The chain employs TRBV15 and TRBJ2-7; the D is unclear. V lost 0 bases, J lost 2 bases, and 8 bases lay in between. Germline V CDR1 and CDR2: LNHNV, YYDKDF (reference sequence). This CDR3 has 14 residues. CDR3 nucleotide sequence: TGTGCCACCAGCAGAGATGAAGGACCCTACGAGCAGTACTTC. Translation: CATSRDEGPYEQYF.

This clone came up many times. The chain uses TRBV6-5 and TRBJ1-1; D is unclear. Germline V gene sequence: CDR1 MNHEY, CDR2 SVGAGI. This CDR3 spans 12 amino acids. Trimming pared 5 bases from V and 11 bases from J, leaving 15 bases between. CDR3 nucleotide sequence: TGTGCCAGCAGTCCCGGGCCTCTAATCGCTTTCTTT. Protein product: CASSPGPLIAFF.

The V and J genes are TRBV7-8 and TRBJ2-5; no definite D call. Trimming removed 0 bases at V and 4 bases at J, with 6 bases between. CDR3 length: 13 amino acids. CDR1 and CDR2 from the germline V gene are SGHVS and FQNEAQ. The chain's CDR3 is CASSLAILETQYF. CDR3 in DNA: TGTGCCAGCAGCTTAGCGATCCTAGAGACCCAGTACTTC.

V usage is TRBV11-2 and J usage is TRBJ2-2; D not resolved. With 6 bases removed from V and 5 bases from J, the gap between germline ends came to 4 bases. The CDR3 spans 11 residues. In germline, CDR1 is SGHAT, CDR2 FQNNGV. As DNA, the CDR3 is TGTGCCAGCAGGAGGACCGGGGAGCTGTTTTTT. Its protein is CASRRTGELFF.

A few counts support this clone. In DNA form, the CDR3 reads TGCGCCAGCAGTCAATGGATGACAGGCGGTGGTTGGACCCAGTACTTC. Translated, it gives CASSQWMTGGGWTQYF. The V gene is TRBV23-1, the J gene TRBJ2-5; possibly TRBD1 for D (6 bases). TRBV23-1 falls under the ORF class, with uncertain function. The ends were cut back, 1 base at V and 7 bases at J, with 19 bases in the middle. There are 16 residues in the CDR3.

In this sample, this clone turned up many times. The chain uses TRBV10-3 and TRBJ2-1; possible D gene TRBD2, 7 bases. The germline gives CDR1 ENHRY, CDR2 SYGVKD. V was clipped by 0 bases and J by 7 bases, with 25 bases between them. This CDR3 spans 19 amino acids. DNA of the CDR3: TGTGCCATCAGTGAGTCGATGTTCACAGGGAGGGCACTCGGGAATGAGCAGTTCTTC. This gives the protein CAISESMFTGRALGNEQFF.

The chain is built from TRBV7-3 and TRBJ2-2, with a tentative D call TRBD1 (5 bases). V was trimmed by 1 base and J by 4 bases, leaving 10 bases between them. The germline gives CDR1 SGHTA, CDR2 FQGTGA. This CDR3 is built from 15 residues. The CDR3 nucleotides read TGTGCCAGCAGCTTAATGGGGCAGGCCACCGGGGAGCTGTTTTTT. It is translated as CASSLMGQATGELFF.

This clone has just one count. This chain connects TRBV7-9 to TRBJ1-5, with D perhaps TRBD1 (6 bases). The CDR3 has 16 amino acids. Deletions cut 1 base from V and 3 bases from J, with 13 bases between. Per the germline V gene, CDR1 is SEHNR and CDR2 is FQNEAQ (reference sequence). CDR3 amino acids: CASSLGSDRVNQPQHF. The CDR3 DNA reads TGTGCCAGCAGCTTAGGGTCGGACAGAGTCAATCAGCCCCAGCATTTT.

This clone was found a few times. The chain joins TRBV7-2 to TRBJ2-1; 12 bases agree with TRBD2. Germline V gives CDR1 SGHTA, CDR2 FQGNSA. Trimming removed 2 bases from V and 10 bases from J; junction bases left unmatched: 9. CDR3 length: 16 amino acids. Written as DNA, the CDR3 is TGTGCCAGCAGCTTAAACCCCTCTAGCGGGAGGGGGGAGCAGTTCTTC. Translated: CASSLNPSSGRGEQFF.

The chain is built from TRBV11-2 and TRBJ1-2; no firm D call. The CDR3 runs 14 residues. The V and J ends lost 0 bases and 1 base respectively, with 6 bases between them. The germline CDR1 and CDR2 sequences are SGHAT and FQNNGV. The DNA for the CDR3 is TGTGCCAGCAGCTTAGATCCGGATAACTATGGCTACACCTTC. Translated: CASSLDPDNYGYTF.

This clone was seen many times. V and J are TRBV5-1 and TRBJ1-2; weak D call: TRBD1 (6 bases). The CDR3 has 14 amino acids. Germline lookup yields CDR1 SGHRS and CDR2 YFSETQ. Trimming cost V 1 base and J 8 bases, with 15 bases left between them. The CDR3 sequence is CASSLTLQGRGYTF. In DNA form, the CDR3 reads TGCGCCAGCAGCTTGACTCTGCAGGGGCGAGGCTACACCTTC.

This clone turned up a few times. This chain connects TRBV7-2 to TRBJ2-5; TRBD1 aligns across 11 bases. J was trimmed by 2 bases and V by 5 bases; bases with no gene match: 10. There are 17 residues in the CDR3. Per the germline V gene, CDR1 is SGHTA and CDR2 is FQGNSA. CDR3 in DNA: TGTGCCAGCAGCACGAGTCCGTGGGACAGGGGGCAAGAGACCCAGTACTTC. Encoded protein: CASSTSPWDRGQETQYF.

This clone showed up many times. In DNA form, the CDR3 reads TGCAGCGTTTGGAAAAGGGGACAGAACACTGAAGCTTTCTTT. Translating gives CSVWKRGQNTEAFF. This sequence joins TRBV29-1 and TRBJ1-1, with D possibly being TRBD1 (6 bases). V was pared by 5 bases and J by 1 base, with 14 bases between. The germline V gene has CDR1 SQVTM and CDR2 ANQGSEA. The CDR3 has 14 residues.

Turning to this clone: Compared with germline, one end of the junction differs, possibly owing to a read error. CDR3: CASSQATDRINYGYTF. The CDR3 DNA reads as TGCGCCAGCAGCCAAGCCACGGACAGGATCAACTATGGCTACACCTTC. The chain employs TRBV7-9 and TRBJ1-2; 7 bases line up with TRBD1. The V gene's germline CDR1 is SEHNR and CDR2 FQNEAQ (reference sequence). This CDR3 has 16 amino acids.

This clone showed up just a few times. V is TRBV6-6 and J is TRBJ2-3; 8 bases fit TRBD2. CDR1 is MNHNY and CDR2 is SVGAGI in the germline V gene (reference sequence). This CDR3 has 16 residues. Germline trimming cut 7 bases from V and 3 bases from J; bases unmatched to any gene: 12. This chain's CDR3 is CASTDDGRARTDTQYF. CDR3 sequence (DNA): TGTGCCAGCACTGACGACGGGAGGGCCAGAACAGATACGCAGTATTTT.

The rearrangement links TRBV4-2 to TRBJ2-2; unclear D gene. With 0 bases removed from V and 7 bases from J, the gap between germline ends came to 12 bases. Per the germline V gene, CDR1 is LGHNA and CDR2 is YNFKEQ. The CDR3 has 15 amino acids. For the CDR3, the DNA is TGTGCCAGCAGCCAAGATCTTGGGCGTTTCGGGGAGCTGTTTTTT. It codes for CASSQDLGRFGELFF.

The sample holds a few counts of this clone. The J gene is TRBJ2-7, the V gene TRBV7-2, with 9 positions matching TRBD2. V lost 4 bases and J lost 0; bases outside the gene matches: 13. The CDR3 covers 18 residues. Germline V gene data show CDR1 as SGHTA and CDR2 as FQGNSA. CDR3 region: CASSSSRGSGGSSYEQYF. CDR3 in DNA: TGTGCCAGCAGCTCTTCCCGGGGGAGCGGGGGGAGCTCCTACGAGCAGTACTTC. Using reference TRBV7-2 and TRBJ2-7 for the parts outside the CDR3, the full variable domain is GAGVSQSPSNKVTEKGKDVELRCDPISGHTALYWYRQSLGQGLEFLIYFQGNSAPDKSGLPSDRFSAERTGGSVSTLTIQRTQQEDSAVYLCASSSSRGSGGSSYEQYFGPGTRLTVT.

This clone occurred a few times. The gene calls are TRBV4-2 and TRBJ1-5; the D is unclear. This CDR3 is 15 amino acids long. The germline V and J ends were trimmed by 2 bases and 0 bases, with 8 bases remaining between them. Germline CDR1 and CDR2: LGHNA and YNFKEQ. CDR3 protein: CASSQNTYSNQPQHF. CDR3 sequence (DNA): TGTGCCAGCAGCCAAAACACGTATAGCAATCAGCCCCAGCATTTT.

In DNA form, the CDR3 reads TGTGCCACCAGCAGAGGAGGGGCCGACAGGAACACAGATACGCAGTATTTT. Residues: CATSRGGADRNTDTQYF. The gene calls are TRBV15 and TRBJ2-3; D possibly corresponds to TRBD1 (6 bases). From germline, CDR1 is LNHNV and CDR2 YYDKDF (reference sequence). CDR3 length: 17 residues. Trimming cost V 1 base and J 2 bases, with 16 bases left between them.

This clone was detected a few times. The chain links TRBV27 to TRBJ2-3, with 10 bases matching TRBD2. This CDR3 has 14 residues. Germline V gene data show CDR1 as MNHEY and CDR2 as SMNVEV (reference sequence). V shed 7 bases, J shed 3 bases, and the junction held 4 bases outside the gene matches. CDR3 residues: CASTSSGSTDTQYF. CDR3 DNA: TGTGCCAGCACCTCTAGCGGGAGTACAGATACGCAGTATTTT.

This clone was picked up many times. V usage is TRBV7-9 and J usage is TRBJ2-1, with D possibly TRBD2 on 5 matching bases. V lost 5 bases and J lost 5, with 13 bases in between. The CDR3 has 14 residues. Germline assignment: CDR1 SEHNR and CDR2 FQNEAQ (reference sequence). The CDR3 is CASSTSLGHNEQFF. The CDR3 region has the DNA TGTGCCAGCAGCACATCACTAGGACACAATGAGCAGTTCTTC.

The V gene is TRBV4-1, the J gene TRBJ2-1; 7 positions match TRBD1. This CDR3 is 14 amino acids long. CDR1 is MGHRA and CDR2 is YSYEKL in the germline V gene. V shed 4 bases and J 4 bases; nucleotides not matched to a gene: 4. Here the CDR3 DNA reads TGCGCCAGCAGCCGACAGGGCGGGTACAATGAGCAGTTCTTC. Its protein product is CASSRQGGYNEQFF.

This clone was picked up a small number of times. This chain uses TRBV6-6 with TRBJ1-1; D unresolved. CDR1 and CDR2 (germline): MNHNY, SVGAGI (reference sequence). The CDR3 has 15 amino acids. V lost 6 bases and J 0 bases, leaving 14 bases between the germline ends. CDR3 DNA sequence: TGTGCCAGCAGCTCCTTGGGAGCAGTGAACACTGAAGCTTTCTTT. Its protein product is CASSSLGAVNTEAFF.

On this clone itself: This specimen includes other DNA sequences encoding the same CDR3. The gene calls are TRBV7-2 and TRBJ1-5, with D possibly TRBD1 on 6 matching bases. V gave up 0 bases and J gave up 2 bases, with 8 bases separating them. Per the germline V gene, CDR1 is SGHTA and CDR2 is FQGNSA. The CDR3 is made up of 15 amino acids. CDR3 in DNA: TGTGCCAGCAGCTTAGCGGGGGGCGGCAATCAGCCCCAGCATTTT. Amino acids: CASSLAGGGNQPQHF.

This clone was found a few times. The J gene is TRBJ2-1, the V gene TRBV7-2; TRBD2 matches 12 bases. CDR1 and CDR2 from the germline V gene are SGHTA and FQGNSA. Trimming at V came to 5 bases and at J to 7 bases, leaving 9 bases not matched to a gene. This CDR3 is 16 amino acids long. Here the CDR3 DNA reads TGTGCCAGCAGCCGCTGGGCTAGCGGGAGGGGTAATGAGCAGTTCTTC. Its translation: CASSRWASGRGNEQFF.